The table lists the clone carrying this T cell receptor beta chain with a count of one. The antigen is unknown. Per the original data handling: There were no quality scores in the junction-only immunoSEQ sequences, so filtering differed. The data were produced by immunoSEQ multiplex PCR, yet TCRdb's version contains in-frame clones alone and is incomplete. V, J and clone size are taken as reported in that table, and D and trimming were inferred from the DNA itself. The table includes fewer than 600,000 clones, about four fifths detected once. Donors were healthy HIV-negative adults without recently reported acute infections or vaccinations. The V gene's germline CDR1 is SGHRS and CDR2 YFSETQ. V was clipped by 0 bases and J by 8 bases, with 17 bases between them. This CDR3 is 16 amino acids long. This specimen comes from a study of shared clonotypes between healthy human individuals. About the research overall: Sampling drew on donors who were a couple of women and a few men aged 18 to 49.

Study-wide points: Sample collection involved blood only; tissue repertoires are likely different.

This sequence originates from a woman between 40 and 55 years old in good health. Some clones in this sample may be carry-over from other donors' samples. Sequencing input: PBMCs. The chain uses TRBV5-1 and TRBJ1-4, with D unclear. The CDR3 DNA reads as TGCGCCAGCAGCTTGGGAGTTCGAAGGGAAGACGAAAAACTGTTTTTT. Protein sequence: CASSLGVRREDEKLFF. Together with reference TRBV5-1 and TRBJ1-4, the CDR3 gives the full variable domain: KAGVTQTPRYLIKTRGQQVTLSCSPISGHRSVSWYQQTPGQGLQFLFEYFSETQRNKGNFPGRFSGRQFSNSRSEMNVSTLELGDSALYLCASSLGVRREDEKLFFGSGTQLSVL.